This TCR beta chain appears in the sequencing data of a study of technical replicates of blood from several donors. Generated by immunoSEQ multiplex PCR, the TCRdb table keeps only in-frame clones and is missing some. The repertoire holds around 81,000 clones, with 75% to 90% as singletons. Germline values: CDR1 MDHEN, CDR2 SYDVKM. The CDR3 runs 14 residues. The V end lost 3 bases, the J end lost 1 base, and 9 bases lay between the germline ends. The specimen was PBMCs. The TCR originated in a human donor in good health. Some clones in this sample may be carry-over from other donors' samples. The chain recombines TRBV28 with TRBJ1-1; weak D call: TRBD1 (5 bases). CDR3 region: CASSLPQGNTEAFF. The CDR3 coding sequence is TGTGCCAGCAGTTTGCCCCAGGGGAACACTGAAGCTTTCTTT.